This paragraph reports one T cell receptor (beta chain). Its antigen is still unknown. This sample stems from a study of T cell repertoires in cytomegalovirus infection. TCRdb analysed the reads with MiXCR anew, one entry per CDR3 protein. Of approximately 730,000 distinct CDR3 sequences in the sample, roughly 29% are singletons; the top ten hold around 13%. CDR1 SEHNR and CDR2 FQNEAQ come from the germline V gene (reference sequence). V shed 2 bases, J shed 7 bases, and the junction held 6 bases outside the gene matches. There are 14 residues in the CDR3. This chain links TRBV7-9 with TRBJ2-7, with 9 nucleotides matching TRBD1. The starting material was cultured CD8+ T cells from PBMCs, obtained from culture after CMV antigen stimulation. The TCR sequence derives from a human donor in good health (CMV status not recorded). Some clones in this sample may be carry-over from other donors' samples. CDR3 sequence: CASSLRTGDREQYF. The CDR3 DNA is TGTGCCAGCAGCTTACGGACAGGGGATCGAGAGCAGTACTTC.